The rows below give T cell receptor beta chains drawn from one sample of a study of T cell responses to AZD1222 COVID-19 vaccine. This table comes from immunoSEQ multiplex PCR, and its TCRdb copy is limited to in-frame clones, with some not included. The sample holds about 120,000 clones, approximately 90% seen once. Sequenced here: peripheral blood, sampled on day 0 of AZD1222 vaccination. These TCRs come from an adult in good health. Both conserved end residues are trimmed from each CDR3.

J: TRBJ2-7; V: TRBV20-1; CDR3: SAKTDYEQY
J: TRBJ2-1; V: TRBV19; CDR3: ASSFVRGSFNEQF
J: TRBJ1-1; V: TRBV20-1; CDR3: SAYDRAEAF
J: TRBJ1-1; V: TRBV4-2; CDR3: ASSRGYDTEAF
J: TRBJ2-2; V: TRBV15; CDR3: ATSREGQDYTGELF
J: TRBJ1-1; V: TRBV15; CDR3: ATLRGQGGNTEAF
J: TRBJ2-1; V: TRBV7-3; CDR3: ASSLKVGTSGRANEQF
J: TRBJ1-1; V: TRBV15; CDR3: ATSRGKGSMNTEAF
J: TRBJ1-5; V: TRBV18; CDR3: ASSLGNRVVQPQH
J: TRBJ1-6; V: TRBV5-1; CDR3: ASSLVGDNSPLH
J: TRBJ2-7; V: TRBV28; CDR3: ASSPRAKSRYEQY